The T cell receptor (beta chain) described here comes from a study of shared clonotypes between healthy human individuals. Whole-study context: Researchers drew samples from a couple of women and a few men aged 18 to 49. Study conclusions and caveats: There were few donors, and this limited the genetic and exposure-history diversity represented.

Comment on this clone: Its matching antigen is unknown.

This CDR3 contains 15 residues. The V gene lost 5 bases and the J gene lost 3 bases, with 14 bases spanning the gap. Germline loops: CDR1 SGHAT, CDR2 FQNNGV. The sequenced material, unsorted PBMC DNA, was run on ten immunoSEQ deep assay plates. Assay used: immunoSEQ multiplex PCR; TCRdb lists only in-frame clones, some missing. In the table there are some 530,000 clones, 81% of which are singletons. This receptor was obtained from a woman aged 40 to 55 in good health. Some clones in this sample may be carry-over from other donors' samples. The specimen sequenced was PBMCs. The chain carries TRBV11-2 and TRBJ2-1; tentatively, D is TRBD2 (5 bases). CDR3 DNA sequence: TGTGCCAGCAGCCCAGCGGACCTAAGCTACAATGAGCAGTTCTTC. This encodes CASSPADLSYNEQFF.